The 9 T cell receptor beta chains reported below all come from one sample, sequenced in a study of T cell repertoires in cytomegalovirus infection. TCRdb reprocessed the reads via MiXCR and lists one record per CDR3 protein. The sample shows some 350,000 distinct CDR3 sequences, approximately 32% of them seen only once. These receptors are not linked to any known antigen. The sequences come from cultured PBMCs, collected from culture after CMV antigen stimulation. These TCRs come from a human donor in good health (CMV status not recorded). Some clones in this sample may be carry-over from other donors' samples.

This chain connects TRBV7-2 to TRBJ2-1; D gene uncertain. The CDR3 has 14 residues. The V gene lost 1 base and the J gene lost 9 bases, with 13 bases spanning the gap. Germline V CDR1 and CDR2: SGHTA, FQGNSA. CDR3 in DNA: TGTGCCAGCAGCTTAGGCGCGGCCTGGGGTGAGCAGTTCTTC. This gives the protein CASSLGAAWGEQFF.

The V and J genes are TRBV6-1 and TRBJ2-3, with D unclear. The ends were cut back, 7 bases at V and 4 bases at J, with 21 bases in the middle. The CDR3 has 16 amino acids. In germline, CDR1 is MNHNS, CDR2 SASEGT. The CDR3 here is CASNNQLSTASDTQYF. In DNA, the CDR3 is TGTGCCAGCAACAACCAACTGAGTACCGCCTCAGATACGCAGTATTTT.

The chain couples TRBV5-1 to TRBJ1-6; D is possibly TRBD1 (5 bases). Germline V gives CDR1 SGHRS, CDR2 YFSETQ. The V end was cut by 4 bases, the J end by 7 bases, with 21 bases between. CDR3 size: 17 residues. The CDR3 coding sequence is TGCGCCAGCAGCCACACTCCGCGGGGGGGTAGGAATTCACCCCTCCACTTT. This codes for CASSHTPRGGRNSPLHF.

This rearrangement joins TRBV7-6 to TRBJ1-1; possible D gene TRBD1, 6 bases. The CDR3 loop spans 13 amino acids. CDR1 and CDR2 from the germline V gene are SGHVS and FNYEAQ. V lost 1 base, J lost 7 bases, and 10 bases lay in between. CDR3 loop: CASSLGGADEAFF. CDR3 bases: TGTGCCAGCAGCTTAGGGGGGGCAGATGAAGCTTTCTTT. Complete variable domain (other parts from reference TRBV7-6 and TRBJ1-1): GAGVSQSPRYKVTKRGQDVALRCDPISGHVSLYWYRQALGQGPEFLTYFNYEAQQDKSGLPNDRFSAERPEGSISTLTIQRTEQRDSAMYRCASSLGGADEAFFGQGTRLTVV.

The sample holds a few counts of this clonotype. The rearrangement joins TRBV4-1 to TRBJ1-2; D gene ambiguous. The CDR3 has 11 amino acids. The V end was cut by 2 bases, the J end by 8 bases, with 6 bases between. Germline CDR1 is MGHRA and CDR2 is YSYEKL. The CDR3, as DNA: TGCGCCAGCAGCCAACAAGGCGGCTACACCTTC. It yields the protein CASSQQGGYTF.

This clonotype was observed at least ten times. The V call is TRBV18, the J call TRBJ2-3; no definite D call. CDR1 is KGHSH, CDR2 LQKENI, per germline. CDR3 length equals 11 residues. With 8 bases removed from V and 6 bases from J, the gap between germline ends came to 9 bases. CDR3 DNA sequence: TGTGCCAGCAGCCCCGGGGATACGCAGTATTTT. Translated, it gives CASSPGDTQYF.

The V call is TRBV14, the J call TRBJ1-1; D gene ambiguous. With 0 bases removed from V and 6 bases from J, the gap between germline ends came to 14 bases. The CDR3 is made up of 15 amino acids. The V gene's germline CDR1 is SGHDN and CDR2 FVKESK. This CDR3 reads CASSQDIGVTPEAFF. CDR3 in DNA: TGTGCCAGCAGCCAAGATATCGGGGTAACGCCTGAAGCTTTCTTT.

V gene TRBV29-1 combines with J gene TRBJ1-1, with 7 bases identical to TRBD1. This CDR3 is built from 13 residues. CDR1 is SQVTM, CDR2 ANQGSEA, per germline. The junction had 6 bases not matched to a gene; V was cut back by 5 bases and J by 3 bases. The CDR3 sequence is CSVYSGQDTEAFF. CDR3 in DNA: TGCAGCGTTTACAGTGGACAGGACACTGAAGCTTTCTTT.

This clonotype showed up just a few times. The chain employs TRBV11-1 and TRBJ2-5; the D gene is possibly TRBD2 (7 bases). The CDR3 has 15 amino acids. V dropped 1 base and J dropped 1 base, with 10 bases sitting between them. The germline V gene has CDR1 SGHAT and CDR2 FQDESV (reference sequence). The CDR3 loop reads CASSLEGGAQETQYF. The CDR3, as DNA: TGTGCCAGCAGCTTAGAAGGGGGGGCCCAAGAGACCCAGTACTTC.